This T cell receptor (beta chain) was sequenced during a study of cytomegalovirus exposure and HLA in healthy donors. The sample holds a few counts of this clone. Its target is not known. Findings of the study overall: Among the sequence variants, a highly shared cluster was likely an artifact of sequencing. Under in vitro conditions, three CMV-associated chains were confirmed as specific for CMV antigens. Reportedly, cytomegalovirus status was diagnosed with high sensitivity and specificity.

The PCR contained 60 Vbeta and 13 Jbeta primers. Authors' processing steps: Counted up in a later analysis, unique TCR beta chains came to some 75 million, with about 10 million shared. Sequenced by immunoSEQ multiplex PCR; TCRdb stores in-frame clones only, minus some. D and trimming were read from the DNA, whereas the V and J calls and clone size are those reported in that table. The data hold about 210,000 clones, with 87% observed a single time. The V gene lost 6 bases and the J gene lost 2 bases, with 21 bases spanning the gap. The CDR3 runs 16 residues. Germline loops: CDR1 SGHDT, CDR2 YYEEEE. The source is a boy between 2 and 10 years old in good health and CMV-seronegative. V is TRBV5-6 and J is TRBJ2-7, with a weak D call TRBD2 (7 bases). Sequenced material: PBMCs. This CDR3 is CASTSWGGGEAYEQYF. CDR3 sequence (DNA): TGTGCCAGCACCTCTTGGGGCGGGGGCGAAGCCTACGAGCAGTACTTC.